What follows is one T cell receptor beta chain and its context. This specimen includes other DNA sequences encoding the same CDR3. Deep was the level at which the assay was run. Repertoires were generated with immunoSEQ multiplex PCR, while TCRdb's copy carries only in-frame clones and drops some. The sample contains 700,000 to 950,000 clones, around 96% of which appear only once. The sample is drawn from a study of shared clonotypes between healthy human individuals. The V segment lost 2 bases and the J segment 5 bases; nucleotides outside the gene matches: 2. The length of the CDR3 is 14 residues. CDR1 and CDR2 from the germline V gene are MNHEY and SMNVEV (reference sequence). Naive-designated CD8 cells lacked CD45RO, were positively enriched for CCR7, and omitted terminally differentiated effector memory CD45RA+ cells.

Sequenced sample: naive CD8+ T cells sorted from blood. This chain joins TRBV27 and TRBJ2-1; 8 nucleotides match TRBD2. This clonotype originated in a man aged 25 to 45 in good health. For the CDR3, the DNA is TGTGCCAGCAGTTTAGCGGGAGGAAACAATGAGCAGTTCTTC. Translation gives CASSLAGGNNEQFF.